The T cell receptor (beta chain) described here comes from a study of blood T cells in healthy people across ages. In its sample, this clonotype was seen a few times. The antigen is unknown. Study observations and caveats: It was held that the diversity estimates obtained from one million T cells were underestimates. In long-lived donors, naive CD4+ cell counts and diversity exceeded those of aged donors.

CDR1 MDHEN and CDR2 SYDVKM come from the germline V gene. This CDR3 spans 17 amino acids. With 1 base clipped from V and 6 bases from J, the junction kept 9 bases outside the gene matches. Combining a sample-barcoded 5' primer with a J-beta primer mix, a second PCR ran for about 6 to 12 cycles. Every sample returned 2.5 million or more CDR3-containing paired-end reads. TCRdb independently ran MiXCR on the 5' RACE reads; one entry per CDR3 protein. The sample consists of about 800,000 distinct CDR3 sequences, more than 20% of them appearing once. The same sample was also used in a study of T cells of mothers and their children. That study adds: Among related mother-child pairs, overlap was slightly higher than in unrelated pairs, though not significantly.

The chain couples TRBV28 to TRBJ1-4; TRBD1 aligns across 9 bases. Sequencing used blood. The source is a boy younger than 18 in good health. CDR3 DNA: TGTGCCAGCAGTTTATACAGGGGGCGGATGGACCATGAAAAACTGTTTTTT. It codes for CASSLYRGRMDHEKLFF.